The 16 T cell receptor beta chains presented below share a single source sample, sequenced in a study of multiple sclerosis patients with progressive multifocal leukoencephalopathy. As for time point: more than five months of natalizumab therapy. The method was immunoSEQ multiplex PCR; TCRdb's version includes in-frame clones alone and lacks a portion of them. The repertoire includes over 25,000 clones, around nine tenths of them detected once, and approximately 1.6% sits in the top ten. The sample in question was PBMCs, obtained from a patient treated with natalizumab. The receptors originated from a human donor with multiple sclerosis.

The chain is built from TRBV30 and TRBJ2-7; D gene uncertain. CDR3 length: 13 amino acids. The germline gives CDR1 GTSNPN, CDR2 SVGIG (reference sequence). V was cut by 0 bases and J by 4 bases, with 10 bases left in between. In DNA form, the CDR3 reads TGTGCCTGGAGTGTAGCAGAACCGTACGAGCAGTACTTC. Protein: CAWSVAEPYEQYF.

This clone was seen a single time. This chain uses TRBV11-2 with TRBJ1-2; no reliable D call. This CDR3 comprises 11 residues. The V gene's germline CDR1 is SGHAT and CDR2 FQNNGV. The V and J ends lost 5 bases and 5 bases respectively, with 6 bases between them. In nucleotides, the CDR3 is TGTGCCAGCAGCGGATCTTATGGCTACACCTTC. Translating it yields CASSGSYGYTF.

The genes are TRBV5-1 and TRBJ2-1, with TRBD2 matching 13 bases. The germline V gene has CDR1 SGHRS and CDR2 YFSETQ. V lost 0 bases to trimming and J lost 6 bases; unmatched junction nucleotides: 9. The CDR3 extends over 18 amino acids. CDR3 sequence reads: CASSLAPPGTSGANEQFF. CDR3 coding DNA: TGCGCCAGCAGCTTGGCACCCCCGGGGACTAGCGGGGCCAATGAGCAGTTCTTC.

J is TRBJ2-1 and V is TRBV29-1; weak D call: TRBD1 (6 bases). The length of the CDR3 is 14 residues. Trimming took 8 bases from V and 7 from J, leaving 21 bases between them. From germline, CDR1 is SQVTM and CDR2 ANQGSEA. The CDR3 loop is CSSVGGHKGNEQFF. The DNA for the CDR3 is TGCAGCTCAGTAGGGGGACACAAGGGTAATGAGCAGTTCTTC.

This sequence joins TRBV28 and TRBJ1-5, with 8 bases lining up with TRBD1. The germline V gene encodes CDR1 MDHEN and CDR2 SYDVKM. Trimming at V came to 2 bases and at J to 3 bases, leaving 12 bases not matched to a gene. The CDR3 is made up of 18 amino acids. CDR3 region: CASSLRRMDRALNQPQHF. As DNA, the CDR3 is TGTGCCAGCAGTTTACGTCGCATGGACAGGGCCCTCAATCAGCCCCAGCATTTT. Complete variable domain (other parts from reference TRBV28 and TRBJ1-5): DVKVTQSSRYLVKRTGEKVFLECVQDMDHENMFWYRQDPGLGLRLIYFSYDVKMKEKGDIPEGYSVSREKKERFSLILESASTNQTSMYLCASSLRRMDRALNQPQHFGDGTRLSIL.

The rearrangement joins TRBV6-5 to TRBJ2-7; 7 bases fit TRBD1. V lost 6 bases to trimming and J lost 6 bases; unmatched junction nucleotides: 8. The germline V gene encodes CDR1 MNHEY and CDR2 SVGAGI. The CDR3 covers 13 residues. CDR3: CASSDRVFGEQYF. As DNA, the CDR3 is TGTGCCAGCAGCGACAGGGTTTTTGGCGAGCAGTACTTC.

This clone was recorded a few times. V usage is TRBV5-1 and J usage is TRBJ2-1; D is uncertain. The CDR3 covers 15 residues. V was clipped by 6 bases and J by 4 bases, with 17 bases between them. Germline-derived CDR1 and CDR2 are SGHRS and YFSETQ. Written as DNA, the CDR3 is TGCGCCAGCACCTCATTCGGGCTGAGGTACAATGAGCAGTTCTTC. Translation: CASTSFGLRYNEQFF.

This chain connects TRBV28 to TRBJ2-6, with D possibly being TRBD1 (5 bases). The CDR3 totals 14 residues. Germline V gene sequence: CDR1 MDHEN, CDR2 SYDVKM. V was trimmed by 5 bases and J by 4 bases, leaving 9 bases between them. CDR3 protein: CASSETVGANVLTF. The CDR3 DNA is TGTGCCAGCAGTGAGACAGTGGGGGCCAACGTCCTGACTTTC. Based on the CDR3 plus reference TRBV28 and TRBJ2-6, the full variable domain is DVKVTQSSRYLVKRTGEKVFLECVQDMDHENMFWYRQDPGLGLRLIYFSYDVKMKEKGDIPEGYSVSREKKERFSLILESASTNQTSMYLCASSETVGANVLTFGAGSRLTVL.

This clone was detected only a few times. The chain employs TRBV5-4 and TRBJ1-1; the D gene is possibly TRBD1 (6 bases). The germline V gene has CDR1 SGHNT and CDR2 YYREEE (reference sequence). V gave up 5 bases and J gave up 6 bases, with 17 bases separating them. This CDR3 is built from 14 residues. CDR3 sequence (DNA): TGTGCCAGCAGTCCAAAGGGGGGAGTCCCTGAAGCTTTCTTT. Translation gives CASSPKGGVPEAFF.

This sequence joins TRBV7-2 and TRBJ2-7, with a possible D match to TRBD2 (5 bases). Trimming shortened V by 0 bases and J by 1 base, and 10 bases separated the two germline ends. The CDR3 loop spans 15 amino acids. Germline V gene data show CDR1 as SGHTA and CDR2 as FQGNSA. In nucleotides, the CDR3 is TGTGCCAGCAGCTTAGCGGGAGTTGGGTCCTACGAGCAGTACTTC. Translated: CASSLAGVGSYEQYF.

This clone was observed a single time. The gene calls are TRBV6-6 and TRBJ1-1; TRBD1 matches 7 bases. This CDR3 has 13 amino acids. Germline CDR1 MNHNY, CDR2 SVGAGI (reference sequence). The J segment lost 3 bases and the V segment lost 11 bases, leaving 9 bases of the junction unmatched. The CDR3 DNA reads TGTGCCGGTAGAAGGGGGCCTGACACTGAAGCTTTCTTT. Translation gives CAGRRGPDTEAFF.

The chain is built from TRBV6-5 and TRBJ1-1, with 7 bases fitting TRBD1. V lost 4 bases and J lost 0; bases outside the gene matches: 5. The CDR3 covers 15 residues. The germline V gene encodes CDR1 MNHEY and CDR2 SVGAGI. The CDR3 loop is CASSSATGMNTEAFF. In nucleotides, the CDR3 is TGTGCCAGCAGTTCCGCGACAGGGATGAACACTGAAGCTTTCTTT.

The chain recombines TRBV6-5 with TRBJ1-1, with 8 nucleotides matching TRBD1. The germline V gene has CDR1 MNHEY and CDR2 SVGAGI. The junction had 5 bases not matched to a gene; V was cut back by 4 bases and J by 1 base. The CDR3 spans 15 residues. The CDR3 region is CASSFTTGGNTEAFF. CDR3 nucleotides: TGTGCCAGCAGTTTTACAACAGGGGGGAACACTGAAGCTTTCTTT.

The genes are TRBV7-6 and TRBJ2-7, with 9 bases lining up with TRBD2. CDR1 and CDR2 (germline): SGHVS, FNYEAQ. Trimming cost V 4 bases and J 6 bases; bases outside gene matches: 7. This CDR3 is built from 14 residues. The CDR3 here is CASSSPTAGGEQYF. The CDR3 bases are TGTGCCAGCAGCTCACCAACAGCGGGGGGCGAGCAGTACTTC.

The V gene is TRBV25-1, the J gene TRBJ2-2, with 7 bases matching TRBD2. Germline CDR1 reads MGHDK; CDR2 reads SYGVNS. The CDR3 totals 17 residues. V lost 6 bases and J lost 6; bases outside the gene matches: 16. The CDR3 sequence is CASRLPASAGKAGELFF. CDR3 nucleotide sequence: TGTGCCAGCAGGCTTCCCGCCTCAGCGGGAAAGGCCGGGGAGCTGTTTTTT.

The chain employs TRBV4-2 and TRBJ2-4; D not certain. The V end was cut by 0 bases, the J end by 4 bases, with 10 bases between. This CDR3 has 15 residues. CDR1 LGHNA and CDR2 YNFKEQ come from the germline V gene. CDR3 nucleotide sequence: TGTGCCAGCAGCCAAGAAGGCTCAGCTAAAAACATTCAGTACTTC. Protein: CASSQEGSAKNIQYF.